This entry lists 25 T cell receptor beta chains sequenced from one sample in a study of glioma-infiltrating T cells after dendritic cell vaccination. Profiling relied on immunoSEQ multiplex PCR, and the TCRdb table lists in-frame clones only, not all of them. The sample gives fewer than 60,000 clones, approximately 91% of which show up once; around 5% is in the top ten. Time point given: after dendritic cell vaccination, including at tumor progression/relapse. Here the sequenced sample was blood, taken after dendritic cell vaccination. The receptors were gathered from a human donor with glioblastoma.

This clone was seen once. The chain couples TRBV7-2 to TRBJ2-3, with 11 bases that match TRBD1. CDR1 is SGHTA and CDR2 is FQGNSA in the germline V gene. There are 18 residues in the CDR3. Trimming removed 5 bases from V and 1 base from J; junction bases left unmatched: 11. The CDR3 here is CASSLFGTGGSGTDTQYF. CDR3 nucleotides: TGTGCCAGCAGCCTTTTTGGGACAGGGGGATCGGGCACAGATACGCAGTATTTT.

This chain joins TRBV5-1 and TRBJ2-7; D unresolved. V gave up 0 bases and J gave up 0 bases, with 7 bases separating them. This CDR3 has 14 residues. Germline CDR1 and CDR2: SGHRS and YFSETQ. The CDR3 loop is CASSLDSPSYEQYF. Written as DNA, the CDR3 is TGCGCCAGCAGCTTGGACTCGCCCTCCTACGAGCAGTACTTC.

This chain joins TRBV28 and TRBJ1-1; 8 bases map to TRBD1. Trimming took 7 bases from V and 8 from J; bases not matched to a gene: 6. The length of the CDR3 is 12 residues. Germline V gene lookup returns CDR1 MDHEN and CDR2 SYDVKM. Here the CDR3 DNA reads TGTGCCAGCACTGCATGGGACAGGGAAGCTTTCTTT. Translated: CASTAWDREAFF. Together with reference TRBV28 and TRBJ1-1, the CDR3 gives the full variable domain: DVKVTQSSRYLVKRTGEKVFLECVQDMDHENMFWYRQDPGLGLRLIYFSYDVKMKEKGDIPEGYSVSREKKERFSLILESASTNQTSMYLCASTAWDREAFFGQGTRLTVV.

This chain links TRBV5-6 with TRBJ2-1, with 10 nucleotides matching TRBD2. CDR1 and CDR2 (germline): SGHDT, YYEEEE. The V segment lost 1 base and the J segment 10 bases; nucleotides outside the gene matches: 8. The CDR3 extends over 15 amino acids. The CDR3 sequence is CASSLFEREGVEQFF. DNA for the CDR3: TGTGCCAGCAGCTTGTTTGAGCGGGAGGGTGTCGAGCAGTTCTTC.

V usage is TRBV28 and J usage is TRBJ1-2; 10 bases match TRBD1. Per germline, CDR1 MDHEN and CDR2 SYDVKM. This CDR3 has 13 residues. Trimming cost V 3 bases and J 8 bases; bases outside gene matches: 3. The CDR3 loop reads CASSFGTGEGYTF. The CDR3 nucleotides read TGTGCCAGCAGTTTCGGGACAGGGGAGGGCTACACCTTC.

This clone was counted a single time. The rearrangement joins TRBV6-1 to TRBJ2-1; 12 bases match TRBD2. V lost 6 bases, J lost 4 bases, and 4 bases stayed unmatched. Per the germline V gene, CDR1 is MNHNS and CDR2 is SASEGT. This CDR3 has 15 amino acids. The CDR3 DNA is TGTGCCAGCAGCCCCGGGACTAGCGGGTACAATGAGCAGTTCTTC. This encodes CASSPGTSGYNEQFF.

As to this clone: One junction end does not reproduce the germline sequence, and a read error may be involved. The same CDR3 arises from other DNA sequences in this sample as well. The CDR3 coding sequence is TGTGCCAGCAGCTTACGAGTTGGGACTGCTGGTGAAAAGCTGTTTTTT. It is translated as CASSLRVGTAGEKLFF. The chain has TRBV7-2 and TRBJ1-4, with D possibly TRBD1 on 5 matching bases. Germline lookup yields CDR1 SGHTA and CDR2 FQGNSA. This CDR3 has 16 amino acids.

V gene TRBV19 combines with J gene TRBJ2-1, with a weak D call TRBD1 (5 bases). Germline V gene data show CDR1 as LNHDA and CDR2 as SQIVND (reference sequence). The CDR3 spans 14 residues. Between the trimmed V and J ends, which lost 5 bases and 6 bases, there was a span of 14 bases. The CDR3 coding sequence is TGTGCCAGTAGTCCGGGCCTAACAGGCAATGAGCAGTTCTTC. Translation gives CASSPGLTGNEQFF.

The chain uses TRBV5-1 and TRBJ1-2; D perhaps matches TRBD1 (6 bases). Germline-derived CDR1 and CDR2 are SGHRS and YFSETQ. V lost 4 bases and J lost 1, with 11 bases in between. The CDR3 contains 14 residues. The CDR3 nucleotides are TGCGCCAGCAGCCCTGGACAGAATAACTATGGCTACACCTTC. Its protein product is CASSPGQNNYGYTF.

This chain links TRBV23-1 with TRBJ1-1, with D possibly matching TRBD1 (5 bases). TRBV23-1 is designated an ORF whose function remains uncertain. This CDR3 is 20 amino acids long. V shed 3 bases and J shed 0 bases, with 26 bases lying between them. The CDR3 region has the DNA TGCGCCAGCAGTCACCTCAGGAACAGAATAACAAAGGGGATGAACACTGAAGCTTTCTTT. This sequence encodes CASSHLRNRITKGMNTEAFF.

This chain joins TRBV4-2 and TRBJ2-5; perhaps TRBD1 as D (5 bases). Germline CDR1 is LGHNA and CDR2 is YNFKEQ. Between the trimmed V and J ends, which lost 0 bases and 4 bases, there was a span of 12 bases. This CDR3 comprises 15 residues. In DNA form, the CDR3 reads TGTGCCAGCAGCCAAGATCCCAGGGCGAGAGAGACCCAGTACTTC. This gives the protein CASSQDPRARETQYF.

This clone is a singleton in its sample. CDR3 DNA: TGTGCCAGCAGCACAGTCGAGACCCAGTACTTC. Translating gives CASSTVETQYF. This chain joins TRBV7-9 and TRBJ2-5, with unresolved D. Germline V lookup: CDR1 SEHNR, CDR2 FQNEAQ (reference sequence). This CDR3 has 11 residues. V dropped 5 bases and J dropped 5 bases, with 6 bases sitting between them.

This chain uses TRBV4-3 with TRBJ2-1, with 12 bases identical to TRBD2. The CDR3 extends over 17 amino acids. The germline gives CDR1 LGHNA, CDR2 YSLEER. V dropped 1 base and J dropped 0; count of bases not matched to a gene: 1. CDR3 residues: CASSQATSGSSYNEQFF. The CDR3 coding sequence is TGCGCCAGCAGCCAAGCGACTAGCGGGAGCTCCTACAATGAGCAGTTCTTC.

This clone was picked up one time. The chain recombines TRBV29-1 with TRBJ1-1; D remains ambiguous. The CDR3 has 13 amino acids. Germline CDR1 is SQVTM and CDR2 is ANQGSEA. Trimming cost V 0 bases and J 5 bases, with 10 bases left between them. The CDR3 loop is CSVEDSLRTEAFF. The CDR3 DNA reads as TGCAGCGTTGAAGATTCCCTGAGAACTGAAGCTTTCTTT. The full variable domain, in which reference TRBV29-1 and TRBJ1-1 provide the parts outside the CDR3, is SAVISQKPSRDICQRGTSLTIQCQVDSQVTMMFWYRQQPGQSLTLIATANQGSEATYESGFVIDKFPISRPNLTFSTLTVSNMSPEDSSIYLCSVEDSLRTEAFFGQGTRLTVV.

The J gene is TRBJ2-2, the V gene TRBV6-5; D is possibly TRBD2 (5 bases). The CDR3 contains 14 residues. Trimming removed 7 bases from V and 2 bases from J, with 11 bases in between. Per germline, CDR1 MNHEY and CDR2 SVGAGI. The CDR3 sequence is CASKREINTGELFF. The CDR3 DNA reads TGTGCCAGCAAGAGGGAGATTAACACCGGGGAGCTGTTTTTT.

Turning to this clone: Sequence at one end of the junction differs from germline and may be a read error. The chain joins TRBV20-1 to TRBJ2-1, with a tentative D call TRBD2 (5 bases). In germline, CDR1 is DFQATT, CDR2 SNEGSKA (reference sequence). The CDR3 has 11 amino acids. CDR3: CSARVTGIMFF. The CDR3 nucleotides are TGCAGTGCCAGAGTCACCGGGATTATGTTCTTC.

The rearrangement joins TRBV28 to TRBJ2-7, with TRBD2 matching over 14 bases. The CDR3 length is 15 residues. Germline lookup yields CDR1 MDHEN and CDR2 SYDVKM. V gave up 4 bases and J gave up 4 bases; unmatched junction bases: 3. CDR3 sequence reads: CASSSGTSGSYEQYF. CDR3 sequence (DNA): TGTGCCAGCAGTTCCGGGACTAGCGGGAGTTACGAGCAGTACTTC.

The chain carries TRBV18 and TRBJ1-4, with 8 bases matching TRBD1. This CDR3 comprises 13 residues. Losses at the gene ends were 3 bases for V and 10 bases for J; bases not matched to a gene: 4. Looked up from germline, CDR1 is KGHSH and CDR2 is LQKENI. As DNA, the CDR3 is TGTGCCAGCTCACCCGGACAGGGAGGAAAACTGTTTTTT. Translation gives CASSPGQGGKLFF.

In its sample, this clone was seen a few times. Other DNA sequences from this sample encode an identical CDR3 as well. The chain recombines TRBV7-2 with TRBJ1-2; 9 nucleotides line up with TRBD1. The CDR3 runs to 15 residues. The V segment lost 1 base and the J segment 4 bases; nucleotides outside the gene matches: 4. Germline V CDR1 and CDR2: SGHTA, FQGNSA. This chain's CDR3 is CASSLGGQGSYGYTF. The CDR3 bases are TGTGCCAGCAGCTTAGGGGGACAGGGCAGCTATGGCTACACCTTC.

In this sample, this clone turned up once. Distinct nucleotide sequences in the sample also encode this CDR3. The J gene is TRBJ1-5, the V gene TRBV28; TRBD1 might be the D (6 bases). CDR1 MDHEN and CDR2 SYDVKM come from the germline V gene. Deletions cut 2 bases from V and 3 bases from J, with 11 bases between. The CDR3 is 15 amino acids. This CDR3 is CASSLRGAANQPQHF. DNA for the CDR3: TGTGCCAGCAGTTTACGGGGGGCCGCCAATCAGCCCCAGCATTTT.

CDR3 loop: CASSLVRAASTDTQYF. The CDR3 coding sequence is TGTGCCAGCAGCTTAGTGAGGGCCGCTAGCACAGATACGCAGTATTTT. The chain combines TRBV7-8 with TRBJ2-3; D possibly corresponds to TRBD2 (5 bases). The length of the CDR3 is 16 residues. V shed 1 base and J shed 0 bases, with 11 bases lying between them. The germline V gene encodes CDR1 SGHVS and CDR2 FQNEAQ. Filled out from reference TRBV7-8 and TRBJ2-3, the complete variable domain reads GAGVSQSPRYKVAKRGQDVALRCDPISGHVSLFWYQQALGQGPEFLTYFQNEAQLDKSGLPSDRFFAERPEGSVSTLKIQRTQQEDSAVYLCASSLVRAASTDTQYFGPGTRLTVL.

The rearrangement uses TRBV18 and TRBJ1-1; 7 bases are shared with TRBD1. The V gene's germline CDR1 is KGHSH and CDR2 LQKENI. The junction had 6 bases not matched to a gene; V was cut back by 4 bases and J by 1 base. CDR3 length: 15 amino acids. The CDR3 DNA reads TGTGCCAGCTCACAAAGACAGGGACCGAACACTGAAGCTTTCTTT. Its translation: CASSQRQGPNTEAFF.

The rearrangement joins TRBV29-1 to TRBJ1-1; D may be TRBD1 (5 bases). The CDR3 is made up of 12 amino acids. Trimming cost V 5 bases and J 1 base, with 8 bases left between them. The germline V gene encodes CDR1 SQVTM and CDR2 ANQGSEA. CDR3 sequence (DNA): TGCAGCGTTAGGGGCGCGAACACTGAAGCTTTCTTT. Protein: CSVRGANTEAFF.

The J gene is TRBJ2-3, the V gene TRBV29-1; the D is unclear. From germline, CDR1 is SQVTM and CDR2 ANQGSEA. Trimming cost V 0 bases and J 6 bases, with 7 bases left between them. The CDR3 length is 12 residues. The CDR3 region is CSVEDPLDTQYF. The CDR3 coding sequence is TGCAGCGTTGAAGACCCACTGGATACGCAGTATTTT.

The genes are TRBV7-9 and TRBJ2-1; possibly TRBD2 for D (6 bases). Between the trimmed V and J ends, which lost 6 bases and 5 bases, there was a span of 17 bases. Germline-derived CDR1 and CDR2 are SEHNR and FQNEAQ (reference sequence). The CDR3 runs 15 residues. Here the CDR3 reads CASRRPGLGNNEQFF. Written as DNA, the CDR3 is TGTGCCAGCAGACGACCGGGACTGGGGAACAATGAGCAGTTCTTC.